This T cell receptor beta chain was sequenced in a study of T cells in localized non-small cell lung cancer. Study-wide results and limits: Out of the top 100 tumor clones, a median approximately 50 were seen in adjacent lung.

A remark on this clone: Its antigen is unknown.

Profiled with immunoSEQ multiplex PCR; TCRdb holds only in-frame clones, not every one. The table lists approximately 150,000 clones, around 92% of them singletons. CDR3 length equals 15 residues. From germline, CDR1 is SGHDT and CDR2 YYEEEE. V was clipped by 4 bases and J by 1 base, with 15 bases between them. This TCR was sampled from a female donor older than 55 with stage I lung adenocarcinoma. The specimen was peripheral blood, collected before any cancer treatment. The gene calls are TRBV5-6 and TRBJ2-7, with a tentative D call TRBD1 (6 bases). The CDR3 nucleotides read TGTGCCAGCAGCACCGGGACATTAACTTCCTACGAGCAGTACTTC. This translates into CASSTGTLTSYEQYF.